This is a list of T cell receptor beta chains from one sample in a study of cytomegalovirus exposure and HLA in healthy donors. Assay used: immunoSEQ multiplex PCR; TCRdb lists only in-frame clones, some missing. This sample has 200,000 to 250,000 clones, with around 80% found just once. Sequenced material: PBMCs. These receptors were obtained from a woman aged 55-75 years in good health and CMV-seropositive. Both conserved end residues are part of each CDR3. Fields, in order: D gene, J gene, V gene, clone size, CDR3 protein, CDR3 DNA. A D gene is named only where the DNA matches it firmly. For some rows the clone size is stated as once, few or many, or as a class when expanded; others skip it.

D: -; J: TRBJ2-5; V: TRBV12-5; size: -; CDR3: CASVLQGKETQYF; DNA: TGTGCTAGTGTTCTACAGGGCAAAGAGACCCAGTACTTC
D: -; J: TRBJ2-1; V: TRBV20-1; size: few; CDR3: CSASGRDEQFF; DNA: TGCAGTGCTAGCGGGCGGGATGAGCAGTTCTTC
D: TRBD1; J: TRBJ2-2; V: TRBV5-1; size: -; CDR3: CASSPTTGATTDTGELFF; DNA: TGCGCCAGCAGCCCTACCACAGGGGCGACAACGGACACCGGGGAGCTGTTTTTT
D: TRBD1; J: TRBJ2-7; V: TRBV19; size: -; CDR3: CASSIVGQGAFEQYF; DNA: TGTGCCAGTAGTATAGTAGGACAGGGGGCGTTCGAGCAGTACTTC
D: TRBD2; J: TRBJ2-7; V: TRBV11-2; size: -; CDR3: CASSQGLAGGYEQYF; DNA: TGTGCCAGCAGCCAGGGACTAGCGGGAGGCTACGAGCAGTACTTC
D: -; J: TRBJ1-4; V: TRBV5-1; size: -; CDR3: CASSLVGATNEKLFF; DNA: TGCGCCAGCAGCTTGGTGGGAGCAACTAATGAAAAACTGTTTTTT
D: TRBD1; J: TRBJ2-7; V: TRBV7-2; size: -; CDR3: CASSQQGTGEQYF; DNA: TGTGCCAGCAGCCAACAGGGGACGGGCGAGCAGTACTTC
D: TRBD2; J: TRBJ2-7; V: TRBV11-2; size: few; CDR3: CASSLDGGGSFYEQYF; DNA: TGTGCCAGCAGCTTAGATGGGGGGGGGAGCTTCTACGAGCAGTACTTC
D: -; J: TRBJ1-3; V: TRBV5-1; size: -; CDR3: CASSIGAGNTIYF; DNA: TGCGCCAGCAGCATAGGGGCTGGAAACACCATATATTTT
D: TRBD1; J: TRBJ1-1; V: TRBV6-5; size: -; CDR3: CATLGGTGTEAFF; DNA: TGTGCCACCCTAGGGGGCACGGGCACTGAAGCTTTCTTT
D: TRBD1; J: TRBJ1-1; V: TRBV7-9; size: -; CDR3: CASSPSDREAFF; DNA: TGTGCCAGCAGCCCGTCGGACAGGGAAGCTTTCTTT
D: TRBD2; J: TRBJ2-7; V: TRBV6-1; size: -; CDR3: CASSDRTGGAVYEQYF; DNA: TGTGCCAGCAGTGATAGGACGGGGGGAGCCGTCTACGAGCAGTACTTC
D: TRBD2; J: TRBJ2-2; V: TRBV5-1; size: few; CDR3: CASSFYPGLAGGDTGELFF; DNA: TGCGCCAGCAGCTTTTACCCGGGACTAGCGGGAGGGGACACCGGGGAGCTGTTTTTT
D: -; J: TRBJ1-2; V: TRBV7-9; size: once; CDR3: CSSSLGEGLGYGYTF; DNA: TGTTCCAGCAGCTTAGGCGAGGGTTTGGGCTATGGCTACACCTTC
D: -; J: TRBJ2-2; V: TRBV11-3; size: -; CDR3: CASSLFGSNTGELFF; DNA: TGTGCCAGCAGCTTATTCGGTTCGAACACCGGGGAGCTGTTTTTT
D: TRBD1; J: TRBJ1-5; V: TRBV27; size: -; CDR3: CASSIGRGTGPQHF; DNA: TGTGCCAGCAGTATAGGACGAGGGACAGGGCCCCAGCATTTT
D: TRBD1; J: TRBJ2-3; V: TRBV5-1; size: -; CDR3: CASSLDPIRGLTDTQYF; DNA: TGCGCCAGCAGCTTGGACCCTATCAGGGGGCTAACAGATACGCAGTATTTT
D: -; J: TRBJ1-6; V: TRBV7-9; size: -; CDR3: CASSLGRRQLNSPLHF; DNA: TGTGCCAGCAGCTTAGGCCGCCGACAGCTAAATTCACCCCTCCACTTT
D: -; J: TRBJ1-2; V: TRBV7-2; size: -; CDR3: CASSISEGYGYTF; DNA: TGTGCCAGCAGCATAAGCGAAGGCTATGGCTACACCTTC
D: -; J: TRBJ2-6; V: TRBV5-1; size: few; CDR3: CASSLGHGRFSGANVLTF; DNA: TGCGCCAGCAGCTTAGGACATGGACGATTCTCTGGGGCCAACGTCCTGACTTTC
D: -; J: TRBJ1-3; V: TRBV5-8; size: -; CDR3: CASSAESSGNTIYF; DNA: TGTGCCAGCAGCGCCGAGAGCTCTGGAAACACCATATATTTT
D: TRBD2; J: TRBJ2-7; V: TRBV30; size: -; CDR3: CAWSIGTSGRYEQYF; DNA: TGTGCCTGGAGTATTGGGACTAGCGGGAGGTACGAGCAGTACTTC
D: -; J: TRBJ1-6; V: TRBV6-5; size: -; CDR3: CASRFTGTNSPLHF; DNA: TGTGCCAGCAGGTTTACAGGGACTAATTCACCCCTCCACTTT
D: -; J: TRBJ1-1; V: TRBV6-5; size: once; CDR3: CASSDAGRGAFF; DNA: TGTGCCAGCAGTGATGCGGGACGAGGTGCTTTCTTT
D: TRBD1; J: TRBJ2-1; V: TRBV5-5; size: once; CDR3: CASRSAGGAGNEQFF; DNA: TGTGCCAGCAGATCAGCAGGGGGCGCGGGAAATGAGCAGTTCTTC
D: TRBD2; J: TRBJ2-1; V: TRBV5-1; size: -; CDR3: CASSFFAGAHNEQFF; DNA: TGCGCCAGCAGCTTTTTTGCGGGAGCCCACAATGAGCAGTTCTTC
D: -; J: TRBJ1-4; V: TRBV29-1; size: -; CDR3: CSVEEIATNEKLFF; DNA: TGCAGCGTTGAAGAAATCGCAACTAATGAAAAACTGTTTTTT
D: TRBD1; J: TRBJ1-2; V: TRBV6-6; size: -; CDR3: CASSYDRVDGYTF; DNA: TGTGCCAGCAGTTACGACAGGGTGGATGGCTACACCTTC
D: TRBD2; J: TRBJ2-1; V: TRBV27; size: -; CDR3: CASSLTSGSYNEQFF; DNA: TGTGCCAGCAGTCTGACTAGCGGGTCCTACAATGAGCAGTTCTTC
D: -; J: TRBJ1-1; V: TRBV19; size: -; CDR3: CASSTPQGENTEAFF; DNA: TGTGCCAGTAGTACCCCCCAGGGTGAGAACACTGAAGCTTTCTTT
D: -; J: TRBJ2-7; V: TRBV7-9; size: -; CDR3: CASSLGTRAYEQYF; DNA: TGTGCCAGCAGCCTCGGGACACGGGCTTACGAGCAGTACTTC
D: -; J: TRBJ1-6; V: TRBV11-3; size: -; CDR3: CASSSTGGENSPLHF; DNA: TGTGCCAGCAGCTCGACGGGAGGGGAAAATTCACCCCTCCACTTT